The T cell receptor beta chain under discussion was sequenced for a study of T-cell memory formation after mild COVID-19. Whole-study findings and limits: Proof of SARS-CoV-2 specificity was absent for the second-wave clones that crested on day 37.

To note about this clonotype: Its antigen remains unknown.

One entry per CDR3 protein, called by TCRdb with MiXCR from the 5' RACE reads. The repertoire has around 100,000 distinct CDR3 sequences, more than 9.5% of them found once; the top ten carry about 40%. This CDR3 region has 12 residues. V was clipped by 3 bases and J by 9 bases, with 9 bases between them. Germline CDR1 SGHVS, CDR2 FQNEAQ. Sequencing was done on a sample of PBMCs or a T cell subset sorted from them (not recorded which). The chain recombines TRBV7-8 with TRBJ2-1; D is perhaps TRBD1 (6 bases). The source of this sequence is a man between 18 and 29 years old who had mild COVID-19 (a few samples of this study predate the infection). Cell type and time point are not known. CDR3 in DNA: TGTGCCAGCAGCTTGCAGGGGACTGAGCAGTTCTTC. The encoded protein is CASSLQGTEQFF.